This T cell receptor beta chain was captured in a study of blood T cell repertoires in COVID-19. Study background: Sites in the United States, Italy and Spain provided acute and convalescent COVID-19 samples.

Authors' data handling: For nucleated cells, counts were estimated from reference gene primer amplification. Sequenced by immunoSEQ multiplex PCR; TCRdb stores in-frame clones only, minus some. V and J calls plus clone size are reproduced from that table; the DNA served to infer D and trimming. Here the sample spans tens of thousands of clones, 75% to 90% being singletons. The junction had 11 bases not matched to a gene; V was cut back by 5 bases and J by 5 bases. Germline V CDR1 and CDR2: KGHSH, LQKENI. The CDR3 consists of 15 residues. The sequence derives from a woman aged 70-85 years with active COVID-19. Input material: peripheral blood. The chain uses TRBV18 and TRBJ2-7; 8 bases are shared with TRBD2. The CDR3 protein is CASSTPTGGGHEQYF. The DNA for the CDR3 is TGTGCCAGCTCAACCCCGACGGGGGGGGGACACGAGCAGTACTTC.